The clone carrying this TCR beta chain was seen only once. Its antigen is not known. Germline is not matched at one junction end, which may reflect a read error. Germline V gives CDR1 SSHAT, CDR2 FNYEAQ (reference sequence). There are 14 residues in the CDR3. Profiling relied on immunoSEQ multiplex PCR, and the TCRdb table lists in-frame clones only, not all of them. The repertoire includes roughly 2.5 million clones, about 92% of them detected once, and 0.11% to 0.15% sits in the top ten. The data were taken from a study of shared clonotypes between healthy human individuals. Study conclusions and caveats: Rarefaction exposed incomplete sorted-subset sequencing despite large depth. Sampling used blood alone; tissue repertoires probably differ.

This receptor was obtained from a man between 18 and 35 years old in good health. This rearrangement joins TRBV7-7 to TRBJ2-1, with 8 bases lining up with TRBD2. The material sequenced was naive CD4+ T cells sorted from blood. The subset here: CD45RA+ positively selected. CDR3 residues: CASSIGTRGDEQFF. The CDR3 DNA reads TGTGCTAGCAGTATCGGGACTAGGGGGGATGAGCAGTTCTTC.